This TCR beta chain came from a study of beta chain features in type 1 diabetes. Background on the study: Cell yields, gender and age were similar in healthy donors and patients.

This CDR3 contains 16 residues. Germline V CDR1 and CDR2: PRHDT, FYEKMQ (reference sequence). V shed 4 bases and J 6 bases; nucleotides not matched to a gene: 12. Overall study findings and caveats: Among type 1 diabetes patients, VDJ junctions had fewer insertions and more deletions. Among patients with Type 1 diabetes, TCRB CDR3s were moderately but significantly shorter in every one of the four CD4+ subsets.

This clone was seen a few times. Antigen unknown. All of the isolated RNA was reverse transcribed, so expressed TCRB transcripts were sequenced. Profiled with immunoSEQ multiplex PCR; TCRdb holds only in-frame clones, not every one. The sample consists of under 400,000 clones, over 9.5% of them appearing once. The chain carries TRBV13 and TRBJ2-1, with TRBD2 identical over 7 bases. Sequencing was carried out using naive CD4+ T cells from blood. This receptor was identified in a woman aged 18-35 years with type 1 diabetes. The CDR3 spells CASSSRPRGLTNEQFF. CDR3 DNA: TGTGCCAGCAGCTCTCGACCGAGGGGACTAACCAATGAGCAGTTCTTC.